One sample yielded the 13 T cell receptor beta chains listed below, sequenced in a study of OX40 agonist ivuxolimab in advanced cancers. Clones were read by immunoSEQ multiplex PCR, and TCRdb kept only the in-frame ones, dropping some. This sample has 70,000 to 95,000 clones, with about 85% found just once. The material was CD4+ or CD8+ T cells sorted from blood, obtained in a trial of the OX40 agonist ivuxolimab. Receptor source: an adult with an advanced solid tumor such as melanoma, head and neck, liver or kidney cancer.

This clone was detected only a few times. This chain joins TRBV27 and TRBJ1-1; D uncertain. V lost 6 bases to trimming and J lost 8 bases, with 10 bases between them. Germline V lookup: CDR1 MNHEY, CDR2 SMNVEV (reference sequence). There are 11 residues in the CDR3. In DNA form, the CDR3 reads TGTGCCAGCAGGGGCGTCACCGAAGCTTTCTTT. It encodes CASRGVTEAFF.

The CDR3 spells CASSFKGQGYNEQFF. For the CDR3, the DNA is TGCGCCAGCAGCTTTAAGGGACAGGGTTACAATGAGCAGTTCTTC. This chain uses TRBV5-1 with TRBJ2-1, with 9 bases matching TRBD1. The CDR3 consists of 15 residues. Germline-derived CDR1 and CDR2 are SGHRS and YFSETQ. V lost 2 bases and J lost 4; bases outside the gene matches: 4.

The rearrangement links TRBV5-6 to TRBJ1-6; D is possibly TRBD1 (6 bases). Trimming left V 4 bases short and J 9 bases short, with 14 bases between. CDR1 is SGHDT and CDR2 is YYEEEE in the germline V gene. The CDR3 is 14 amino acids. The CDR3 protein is CASSKRGVLSPLHF. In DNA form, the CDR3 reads TGTGCCAGCAGCAAAAGGGGGGTCCTTTCACCCCTCCACTTT.

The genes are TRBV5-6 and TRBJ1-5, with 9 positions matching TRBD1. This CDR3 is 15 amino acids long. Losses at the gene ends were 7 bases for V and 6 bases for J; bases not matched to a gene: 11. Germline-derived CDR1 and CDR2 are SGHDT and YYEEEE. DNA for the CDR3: TGTGCCAGCGGAATTACAGGGGGCATGAGTCAGCCCCAGCATTTT. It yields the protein CASGITGGMSQPQHF.

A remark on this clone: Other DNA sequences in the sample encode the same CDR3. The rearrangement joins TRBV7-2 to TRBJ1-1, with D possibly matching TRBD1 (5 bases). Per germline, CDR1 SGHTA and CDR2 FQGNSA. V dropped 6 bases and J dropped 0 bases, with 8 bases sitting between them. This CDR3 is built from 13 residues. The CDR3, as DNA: TGTGCCAGCAGTCGGACAATGAACACTGAAGCTTTCTTT. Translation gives CASSRTMNTEAFF.

CDR3 coding DNA: TGCGCCAGCAGCCCCATTAGCACAGATACGCAGTATTTT. Translating it yields CASSPISTDTQYF. The rearrangement joins TRBV5-1 to TRBJ2-3; D is uncertain. Germline CDR1 SGHRS, CDR2 YFSETQ. CDR3 size: 13 residues. Trimming left V 4 bases short and J 0 bases short, with 6 bases between.

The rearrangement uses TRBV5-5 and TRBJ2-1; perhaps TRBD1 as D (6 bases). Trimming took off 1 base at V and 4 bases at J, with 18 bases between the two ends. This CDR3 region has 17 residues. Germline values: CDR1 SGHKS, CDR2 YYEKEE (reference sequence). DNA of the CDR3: TGTGCCAGCAGCTTGTTGTGGACAGCCAGCCCATACAATGAGCAGTTCTTC. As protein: CASSLLWTASPYNEQFF. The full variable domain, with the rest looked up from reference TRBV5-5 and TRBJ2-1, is DAGVTQSPTHLIKTRGQQVTLRCSPISGHKSVSWYQQVLGQGPQFIFQYYEKEERGRGNFPDRFSARQFPNYSSELNVNALLLGDSALYLCASSLLWTASPYNEQFFGPGTRLTVL.

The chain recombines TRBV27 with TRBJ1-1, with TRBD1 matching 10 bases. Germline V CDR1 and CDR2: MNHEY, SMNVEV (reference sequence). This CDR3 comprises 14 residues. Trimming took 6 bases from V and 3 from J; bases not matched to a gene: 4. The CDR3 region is CASRTGGWDTEAFF. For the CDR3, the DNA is TGTGCCAGCAGGACAGGGGGCTGGGACACTGAAGCTTTCTTT.

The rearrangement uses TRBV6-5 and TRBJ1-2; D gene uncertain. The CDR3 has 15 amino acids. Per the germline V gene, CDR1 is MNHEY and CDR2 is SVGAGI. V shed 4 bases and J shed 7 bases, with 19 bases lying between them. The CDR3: CASSSEARSRSGYTF. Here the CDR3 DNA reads TGTGCCAGCAGTTCCGAAGCAAGATCCCGGTCTGGCTACACCTTC.

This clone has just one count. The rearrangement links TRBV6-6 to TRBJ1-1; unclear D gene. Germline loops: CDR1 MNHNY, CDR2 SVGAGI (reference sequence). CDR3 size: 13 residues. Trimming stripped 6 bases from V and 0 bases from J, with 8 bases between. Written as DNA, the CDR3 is TGTGCCAGCAGGAAACAGTTGAACACTGAAGCTTTCTTT. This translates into CASRKQLNTEAFF.

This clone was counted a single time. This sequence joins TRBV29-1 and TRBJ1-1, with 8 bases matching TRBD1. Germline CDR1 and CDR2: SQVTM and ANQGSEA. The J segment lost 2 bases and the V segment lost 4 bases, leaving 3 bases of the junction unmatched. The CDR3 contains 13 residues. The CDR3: CSVVQGANTEAFF. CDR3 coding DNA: TGCAGCGTTGTGCAGGGGGCCAACACTGAAGCTTTCTTT.

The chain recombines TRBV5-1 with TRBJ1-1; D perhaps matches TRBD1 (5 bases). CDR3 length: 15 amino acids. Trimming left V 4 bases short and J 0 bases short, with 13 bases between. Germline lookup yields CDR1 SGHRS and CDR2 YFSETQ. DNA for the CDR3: TGCGCCAGCAGCCTTGGGACGGAATTGAACACTGAAGCTTTCTTT. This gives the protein CASSLGTELNTEAFF.

The CDR3 loop reads CASSSPQTGSGETQYF. DNA for the CDR3: TGTGCCAGTTCCTCGCCCCAGACAGGGTCGGGGGAGACCCAGTACTTC. The chain joins TRBV19 to TRBJ2-5, with TRBD1 matching over 7 bases. Germline V gives CDR1 LNHDA, CDR2 SQIVND (reference sequence). With 8 bases clipped from V and 5 bases from J, the junction kept 17 bases outside the gene matches. The CDR3 runs to 16 residues.